This T cell receptor beta chain was recovered during a study of shared clonotypes between healthy human individuals. Study-level background: Ranging from 18 to 49 in age, donors were a couple of women and three men.

Here immunoSEQ multiplex PCR was the method, and the copy in TCRdb shows in-frame clones only, minus some. The sample includes 2 million to 2.5 million clones, approximately 93% of them seen just once. A remark on this clone: Antigen unknown. The junction does not match germline at one end; this may be a read error.

Study outcomes and limitations: Naive subsets typically showed greater estimated richness than memory subsets.

CDR1 KGHSH and CDR2 LQKENI come from the germline V gene. This CDR3 contains 13 residues. This rearrangement joins TRBV18 to TRBJ2-5, with D unresolved. Sequenced material: naive CD4+ T cells from PBMCs. The subset is: CD45RA+ positively selected. This sequence was found in a man younger than 35 in good health. Some clones in this sample may be carry-over from other donors' samples. The CDR3 loop reads CASSPALTETQYF. DNA of the CDR3: TGTGCCAGCTCACCAGCCCTAACGGAGACTCAGTACTTC.